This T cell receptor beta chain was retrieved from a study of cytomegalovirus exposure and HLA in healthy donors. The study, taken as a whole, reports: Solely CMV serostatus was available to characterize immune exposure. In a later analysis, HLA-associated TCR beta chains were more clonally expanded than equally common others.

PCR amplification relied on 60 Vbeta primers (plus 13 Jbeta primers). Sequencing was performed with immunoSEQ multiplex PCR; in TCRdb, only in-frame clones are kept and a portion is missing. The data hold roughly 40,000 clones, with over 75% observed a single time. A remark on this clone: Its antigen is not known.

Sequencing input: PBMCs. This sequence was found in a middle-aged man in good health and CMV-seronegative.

CDR3 amino acids: CASSPGATGELFF. The DNA of the CDR3 is TGTGCCAGCTCACCAGGGGCGACCGGGGAGCTGTTTTTT. The gene calls are TRBV18 and TRBJ2-2, with D perhaps TRBD1 (5 bases). Trimming took 2 bases from V and 5 from J, leaving 6 bases between them. The CDR3 covers 13 residues. Germline lookup yields CDR1 KGHSH and CDR2 LQKENI. Looking up the rest from reference TRBV18 and TRBJ2-2 gives the full variable domain: NAGVMQNPRHLVRRRGQEARLRCSPMKGHSHVYWYRQLPEEGLKFMVYLQKENIIDESGMPKERFSAEFPKEGPSILRIQQVVRGDSAAYFCASSPGATGELFFGEGSRLTVL.